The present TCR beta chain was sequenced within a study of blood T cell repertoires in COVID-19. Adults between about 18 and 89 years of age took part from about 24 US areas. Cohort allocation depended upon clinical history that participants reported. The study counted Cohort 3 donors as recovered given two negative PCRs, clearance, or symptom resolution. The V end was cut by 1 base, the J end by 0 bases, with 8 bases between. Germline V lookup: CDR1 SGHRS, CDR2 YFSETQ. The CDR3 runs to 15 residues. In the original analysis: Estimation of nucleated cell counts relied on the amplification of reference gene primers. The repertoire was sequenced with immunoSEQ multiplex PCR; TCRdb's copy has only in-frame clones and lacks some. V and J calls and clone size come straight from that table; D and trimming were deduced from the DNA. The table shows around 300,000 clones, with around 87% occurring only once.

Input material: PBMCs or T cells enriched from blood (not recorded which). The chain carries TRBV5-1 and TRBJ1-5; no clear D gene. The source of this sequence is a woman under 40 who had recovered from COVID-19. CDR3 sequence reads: CASSLTGVSNQPQHF. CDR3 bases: TGCGCCAGCAGCTTGACCGGGGTTAGCAATCAGCCCCAGCATTTT.